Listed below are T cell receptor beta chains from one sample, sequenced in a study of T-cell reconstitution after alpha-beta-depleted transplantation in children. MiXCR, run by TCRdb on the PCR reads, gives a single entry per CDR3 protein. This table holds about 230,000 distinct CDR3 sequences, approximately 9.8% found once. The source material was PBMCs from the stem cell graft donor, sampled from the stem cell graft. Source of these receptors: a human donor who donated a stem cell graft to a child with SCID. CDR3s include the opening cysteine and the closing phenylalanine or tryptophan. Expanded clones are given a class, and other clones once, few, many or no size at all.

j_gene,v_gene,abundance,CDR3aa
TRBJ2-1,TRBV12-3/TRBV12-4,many,CASSLGLAGVNEQFF
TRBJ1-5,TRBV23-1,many,CASSPFPGQGDSNQPQHF
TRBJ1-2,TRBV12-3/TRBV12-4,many,CASSPNPHDYGYTF
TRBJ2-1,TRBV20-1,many,CSARGYRGTYNEQFF
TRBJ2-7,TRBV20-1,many,CSAIRDGSHEYEQYF
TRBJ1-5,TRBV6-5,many,CASRVGGARNQPQHF
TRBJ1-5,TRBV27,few,CATRGTGGFQPQHF
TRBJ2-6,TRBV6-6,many,CASSLGGANVLTF
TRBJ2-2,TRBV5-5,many,CASSFKPGELFF
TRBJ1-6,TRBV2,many,CASRSGGREPLHF
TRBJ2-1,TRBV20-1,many,CSARWTSGVPEQFF
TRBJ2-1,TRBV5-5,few,CASSSRGAGGSYNEQFF
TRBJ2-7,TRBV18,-,CASSLGGGGILEQYF
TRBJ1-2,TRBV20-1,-,CSARVEPRTAGGYTF
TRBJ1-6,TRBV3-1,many,CASSHIGSPLHF
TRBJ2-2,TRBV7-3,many,CASSPQGNGTGELFF
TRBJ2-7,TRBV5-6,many,CASSWGGYEQYF
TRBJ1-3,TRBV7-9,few,CASSLGVGLSGNTIYF
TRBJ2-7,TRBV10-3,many,CAIRTSGDGEQYF
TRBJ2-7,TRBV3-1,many,CASSQGRFVSYEQYF
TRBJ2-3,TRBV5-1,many,CASSLSRFTGEADTQYF
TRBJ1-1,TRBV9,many,CASSVAGSPPLYGDTEAFF
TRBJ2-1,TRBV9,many,CASSVSVVDEQFF
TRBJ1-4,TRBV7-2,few,CASSLNRGNEKLFF
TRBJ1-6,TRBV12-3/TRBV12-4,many,CASSLKTGMPLHF
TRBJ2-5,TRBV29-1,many,CSVEGGDVQETQYF
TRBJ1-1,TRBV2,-,CASSVTGLVNTEAFF
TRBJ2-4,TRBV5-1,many,CASSQDRVLYF
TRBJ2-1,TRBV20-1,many,CSARTRISTYNEQFF
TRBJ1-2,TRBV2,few,CASSGEPPLATF
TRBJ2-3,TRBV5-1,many,CASSWGPGFTDTQYF
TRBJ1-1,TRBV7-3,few,CASSLTEANTEAFF
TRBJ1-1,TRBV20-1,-,CSARSRASAEAFF
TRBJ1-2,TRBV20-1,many,CSGRGGGTVYGYTF
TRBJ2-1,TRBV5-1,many,CASRRTSGGAGYNEQFF
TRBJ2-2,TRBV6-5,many,CASMRTGELFF
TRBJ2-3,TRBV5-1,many,CASSRTSGGAPDTQYF
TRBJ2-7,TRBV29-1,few,CSVVTVSGLLGEQYF
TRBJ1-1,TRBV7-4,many,CASRPLSGTPRDTGGVRNTEAFF
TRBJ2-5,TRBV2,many,CASGDRVQETQYF
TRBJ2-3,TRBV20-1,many,CSALGGRRDTQYF
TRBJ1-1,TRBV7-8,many,CASSPGQGAFTEAFF
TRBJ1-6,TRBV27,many,CASKLDTGPNPSSYNSPLHF
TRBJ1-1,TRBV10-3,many,CAIGRVEDTEAFF
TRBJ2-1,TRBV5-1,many,CASSLGLAGGLSSYNEQFF
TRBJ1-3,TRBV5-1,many,CASSGGGGSRSGNTIYF
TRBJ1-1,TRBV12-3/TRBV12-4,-,CASRKSKTTEAFF
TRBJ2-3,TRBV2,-,CASSAGLLLNTQYF
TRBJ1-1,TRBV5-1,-,CASQKDGPEAFF
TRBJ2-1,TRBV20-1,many,CSVQARYNEQFF
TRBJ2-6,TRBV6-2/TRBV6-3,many,CASSSLPGTGGISGANVLTF
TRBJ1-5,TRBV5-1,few,CASSLGGQGAAQPQHF
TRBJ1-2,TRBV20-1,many,CSARRQATYGYTF
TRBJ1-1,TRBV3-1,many,CASSQSSTEAFF
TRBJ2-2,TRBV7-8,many,CASSLSSWELFF
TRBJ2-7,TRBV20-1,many,CSARDSRSASGEQYF
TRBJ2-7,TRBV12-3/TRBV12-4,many,CASSAELTWESSYEQYF